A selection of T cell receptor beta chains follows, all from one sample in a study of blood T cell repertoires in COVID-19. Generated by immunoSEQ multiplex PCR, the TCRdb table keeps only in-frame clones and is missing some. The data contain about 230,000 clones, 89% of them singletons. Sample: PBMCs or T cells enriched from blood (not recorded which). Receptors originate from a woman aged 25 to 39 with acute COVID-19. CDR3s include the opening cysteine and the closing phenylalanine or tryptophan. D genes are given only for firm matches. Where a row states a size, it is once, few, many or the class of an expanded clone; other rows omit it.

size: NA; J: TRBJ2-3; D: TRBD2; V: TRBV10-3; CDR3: CAISVSASGGRHTQYF; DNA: TGTGCCATCAGCGTTTCTGCTAGCGGGGGGCGTCATACGCAGTATTTT
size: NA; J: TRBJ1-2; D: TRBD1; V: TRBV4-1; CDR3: CASSQDGDRGQFYYGYTF; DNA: TGCGCCAGCAGCCAAGACGGGGACAGGGGGCAATTCTACTATGGCTACACCTTC
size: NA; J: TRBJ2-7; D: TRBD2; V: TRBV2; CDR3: CASDNGLAGSYEQYF; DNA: TGTGCCAGCGATAATGGGCTAGCGGGGAGTTACGAGCAGTACTTC
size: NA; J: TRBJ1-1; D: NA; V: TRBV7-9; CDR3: CASSFNQVEAFF; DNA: TGTGCCAGCAGCTTTAACCAGGTTGAAGCTTTCTTT
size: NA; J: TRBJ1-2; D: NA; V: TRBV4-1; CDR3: CASSLYVGPGGYGYTF; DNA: TGCGCCAGCAGCCTCTACGTTGGACCAGGCGGGTATGGCTACACCTTC
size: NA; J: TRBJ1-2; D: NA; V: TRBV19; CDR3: CASSGRQENYGYTF; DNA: TGTGCCAGTAGTGGGAGACAGGAAAACTATGGCTACACCTTC
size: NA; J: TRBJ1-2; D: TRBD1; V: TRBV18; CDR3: CASSRSDRAGDGYTF; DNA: TGTGCCAGCTCACGTTCCGACAGGGCTGGCGATGGCTACACCTTC
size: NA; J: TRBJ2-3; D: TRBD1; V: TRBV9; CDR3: CASSSPRGQGTGGTSDTQYF; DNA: TGTGCCAGCAGCTCCCCTCGGGGACAGGGGACAGGGGGTACCTCAGATACGCAGTATTTT
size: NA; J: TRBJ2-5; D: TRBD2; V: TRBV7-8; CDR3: CASSLGLLTSGGKETQYF; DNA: TGTGCCAGCAGCTTAGGACTTTTGACTAGCGGGGGGAAAGAGACCCAGTACTTC
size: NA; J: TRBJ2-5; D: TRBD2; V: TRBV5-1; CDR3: CASSSGPGGQETQYF; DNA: TGCGCCAGCAGCTCAGGCCCGGGAGGGCAAGAGACCCAGTACTTC
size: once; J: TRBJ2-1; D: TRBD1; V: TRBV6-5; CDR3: CASSYDRESYNEQFF; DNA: TGTGCCAGCAGTTACGACAGGGAGTCCTACAATGAGCAGTTCTTC
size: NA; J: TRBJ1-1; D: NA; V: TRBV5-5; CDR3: CASSWLRDTMNTEAFF; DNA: TGTGCCAGCAGCTGGCTCCGGGACACCATGAACACTGAAGCTTTCTTT
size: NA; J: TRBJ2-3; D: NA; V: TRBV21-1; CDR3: CASSRTGQGESTDTQYF; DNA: TGTGCCAGCAGCAGAACGGGACAGGGGGAGTCAACAGATACGCAGTATTTT
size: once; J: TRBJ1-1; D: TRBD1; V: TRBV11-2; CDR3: CASSLFSRGWTEAFF; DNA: TGTGCCAGCAGCTTATTTTCCAGGGGGTGGACTGAAGCTTTCTTT
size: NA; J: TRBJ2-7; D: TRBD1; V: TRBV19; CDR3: CASSISGTGSYEQYF; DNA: TGTGCCAGTAGTATATCGGGGACAGGGTCCTACGAGCAGTACTTC
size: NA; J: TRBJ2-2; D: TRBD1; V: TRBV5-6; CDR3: CASRTGEYTGELFF; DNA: TGTGCCAGCAGGACAGGGGAATACACCGGGGAGCTGTTTTTT
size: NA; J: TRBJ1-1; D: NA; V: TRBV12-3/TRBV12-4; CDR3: CASSLGGRTEAFF; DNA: TGTGCCAGCAGTTTAGGGGGGCGGACTGAAGCTTTCTTT
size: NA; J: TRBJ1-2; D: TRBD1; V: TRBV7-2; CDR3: CASSRQGAWYGYTF; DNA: TGTGCCAGCAGCCGGCAGGGGGCCTGGTATGGCTACACCTTC
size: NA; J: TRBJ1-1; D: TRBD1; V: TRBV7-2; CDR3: CASSSQRTGPRTEAFF; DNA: TGTGCCAGCAGCTCCCAGCGGACAGGCCCGCGGACTGAAGCTTTCTTT
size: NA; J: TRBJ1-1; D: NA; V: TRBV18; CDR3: CASSLYDFSSGTEAFF; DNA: TGTGCCAGCTCTCTTTACGACTTCTCGTCGGGGACTGAAGCTTTCTTT
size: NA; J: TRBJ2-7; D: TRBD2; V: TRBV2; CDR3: CASSEGSGGSYEQYF; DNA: TGTGCCAGCAGTGAGGGGAGCGGGGGCTCCTACGAGCAGTACTTC
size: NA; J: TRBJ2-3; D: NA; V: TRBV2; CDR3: CASSVQGSGDTQYF; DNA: TGTGCCAGCAGTGTGCAGGGTTCCGGAGATACGCAGTATTTT
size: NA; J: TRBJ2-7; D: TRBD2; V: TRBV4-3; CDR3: CASSQRTHRGGEQYF; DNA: TGCGCCAGCAGCCAAAGAACCCACCGGGGGGGCGAGCAGTACTTC
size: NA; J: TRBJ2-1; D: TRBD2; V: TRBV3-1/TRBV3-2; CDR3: CASRPPSGGYNEQFF; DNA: TGTGCCAGCAGACCTCCTAGCGGGGGTTACAATGAGCAGTTCTTC
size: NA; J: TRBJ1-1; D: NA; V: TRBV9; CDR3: CASSQGGVTEAFF; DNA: TGTGCCAGCAGCCAAGGGGGGGTCACTGAAGCTTTCTTT
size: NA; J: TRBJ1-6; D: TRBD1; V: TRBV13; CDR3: CASSLDRGPNSPLHF; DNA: TGTGCCAGCAGCTTAGACAGGGGGCCTAATTCACCCCTCCACTTT
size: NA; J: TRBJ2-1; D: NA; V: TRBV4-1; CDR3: CASSQIGGSYNEQFF; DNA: TGCGCCAGCAGCCAGATAGGCGGCTCCTACAATGAGCAGTTCTTC
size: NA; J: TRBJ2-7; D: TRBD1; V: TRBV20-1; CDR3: CSASRTGGVIQQYF; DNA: TGCAGTGCTAGTAGGACAGGGGGCGTCATTCAGCAGTACTTC
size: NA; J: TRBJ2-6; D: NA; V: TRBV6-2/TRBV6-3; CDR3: CASSSWGANVLTF; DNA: TGTGCCAGCAGTTCCTGGGGCGCCAACGTCCTGACTTTC
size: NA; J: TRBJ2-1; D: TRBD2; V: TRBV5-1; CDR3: CASRGSGANEQFF; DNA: TGCGCCAGCAGGGGTAGCGGGGCAAATGAGCAGTTCTTC
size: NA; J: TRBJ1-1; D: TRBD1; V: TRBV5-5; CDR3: CASSRTGSEAFF; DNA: TGTGCCAGCAGCCGGACAGGGTCTGAAGCTTTCTTT
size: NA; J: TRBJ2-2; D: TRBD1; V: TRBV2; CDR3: CASSKVQGAGELFF; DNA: TGTGCCAGCTCTAAAGTACAGGGGGCCGGGGAGCTGTTTTTT
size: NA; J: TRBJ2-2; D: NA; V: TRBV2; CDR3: CASSEDRVGTGELFF; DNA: TGTGCCAGCAGTGAAGACAGGGTGGGCACCGGGGAGCTGTTTTTT
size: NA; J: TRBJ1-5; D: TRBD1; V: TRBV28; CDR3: CASSFRDRVIQPQHF; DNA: TGTGCCAGCAGTTTCCGTGACAGGGTGATTCAGCCCCAGCATTTT
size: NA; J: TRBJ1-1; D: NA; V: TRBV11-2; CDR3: CASSLQGGVRTEAFF; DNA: TGTGCCAGCAGCTTACAAGGGGGGGTTCGCACTGAAGCTTTCTTT
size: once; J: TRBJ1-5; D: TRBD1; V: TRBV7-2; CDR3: CASSWTGVNQPQHF; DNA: TGTGCCAGCAGCTGGACAGGGGTTAATCAGCCCCAGCATTTT
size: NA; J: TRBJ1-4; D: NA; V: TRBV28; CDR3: CASSSHATNEKLFF; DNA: TGTGCCAGCAGTTCACACGCAACTAATGAAAAACTGTTTTTT
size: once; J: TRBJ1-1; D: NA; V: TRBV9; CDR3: CASSVDAGIPEAFF; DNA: TGTGCCAGCAGCGTAGACGCCGGGATCCCTGAAGCTTTCTTT